The 16 T cell receptor beta chains below come from one sample, sequenced in a study of T-cell reconstitution after alpha-beta-depleted transplantation in children. Unique molecular identifiers were incorporated into the prepared TCRbeta library. TCRdb re-called the PCR reads with MiXCR, one entry per CDR3 protein. In the table there are roughly 70,000 distinct CDR3 sequences, 4.9% of which are singletons. This specimen was PBMCs, mostly from graft donor cells, taken 180 days after TCRalphabeta/CD19-depleted stem cell transplant. The receptors shown here come from a boy younger than two who had a stem cell transplant for acute myeloid leukemia, so the T cells may come from the graft donor.

In its sample, this clonotype was seen many times. The chain joins TRBV12-3 or TRBV12-4 to TRBJ2-1, with TRBD2 as a possible D gene (6 bases). The V end was cut by 1 base, the J end by 3 bases, with 19 bases between. This CDR3 is built from 18 residues. CDR3 coding DNA: TGTGCCAGCAGTTTAGTTCCCGGGGGACTCTACTACTACAATGAGCAGTTCTTC. It encodes CASSLVPGGLYYYNEQFF.

This clonotype was detected many times. V and J are TRBV9 and TRBJ2-3; 8 bases match TRBD2. In germline, CDR1 is SGDLS, CDR2 YYNGEE. The CDR3 contains 15 residues. Trimming took 2 bases from V and 4 from J; bases not matched to a gene: 6. The CDR3 nucleotides are TGTGCCAGCAGCGTCGGGACTAGAGTCTCAGATACGCAGTATTTT. This sequence encodes CASSVGTRVSDTQYF.

This clonotype was seen many times. This chain links TRBV3-1 with TRBJ2-1; D may correspond to TRBD1 or TRBD2 (6 bases each). The CDR3 covers 19 residues. V gave up 1 base and J gave up 4 bases, with 23 bases separating them. Germline CDR1 is LGHDT and CDR2 is YNNKEL (reference sequence). CDR3 protein: CASSQGAPGAWVQYNEQFF. The CDR3 nucleotides are TGTGCCAGCAGCCAAGGGGCCCCGGGGGCCTGGGTCCAATACAATGAGCAGTTCTTC.

This clonotype has ten or more counts. The rearrangement joins TRBV11-2 to TRBJ1-1; TRBD1 matches 7 bases. In germline, CDR1 is SGHAT, CDR2 FQNNGV. J lost 1 base, V lost 4 bases, and 3 bases had no gene match. There are 14 residues in the CDR3. CDR3 in DNA: TGTGCCAGCAGCTCGGGACAGTGGAACACTGAAGCTTTCTTT. Its translation: CASSSGQWNTEAFF.

This clonotype came up many times. The rearrangement links TRBV6-1 to TRBJ2-7; TRBD2 matches at 11 bases. V was clipped by 8 bases and J by 4 bases; unmatched bases: 7. CDR3 length: 14 residues. CDR1 MNHNS and CDR2 SASEGT come from the germline V gene. In DNA, the CDR3 is TGTGCCAGCGGGTTAGCGGGGGGGCGATACGAGCAGTACTTC. Its translation: CASGLAGGRYEQYF.

The sample holds many counts of this clonotype. The chain combines TRBV12-3 or TRBV12-4 with TRBJ1-1; no clear D. The CDR3 is made up of 13 amino acids. V lost 6 bases and J lost 4, with 12 bases in between. The CDR3, as DNA: TGTGCCAGCAGCCGACCCTCTACCACTGAAGCTTTCTTT. Its protein product is CASSRPSTTEAFF.

CDR3 protein: CAISESTDTQYF. For the CDR3, the DNA is TGTGCCATCAGTGAAAGCACAGATACGCAGTATTTT. The chain couples TRBV11-2 to TRBJ2-3; D not certain. This CDR3 contains 12 residues. V lost 10 bases to trimming and J lost 0 bases, with 8 bases between them. Germline assignment: CDR1 SGHAT and CDR2 FQNNGV.

There are many counts of this clonotype. The chain carries TRBV5-1 and TRBJ2-3, with TRBD2 matching 8 bases. There are 15 residues in the CDR3. The V gene end was trimmed by 3 bases and the J gene end by 2 bases; junction bases not matched to a gene: 5. Looked up from germline, CDR1 is SGHRS and CDR2 is YFSETQ. This chain's CDR3 is CASSSIAGHTDTQYF. CDR3 bases: TGCGCCAGCAGCTCCATAGCGGGGCACACAGATACGCAGTATTTT.

This clonotype was observed many times. V is TRBV7-3 and J is TRBJ2-5; TRBD1 agrees at 8 bases. CDR1 and CDR2 (germline): SGHTA, FQGTGA. The CDR3 is made up of 17 amino acids. The trim removed 5 bases at V and 3 bases at J, leaving 14 bases unmatched. The CDR3 spells CASSLRQGHWQEETQYF. CDR3 bases: TGTGCCAGCAGCCTTCGACAGGGGCATTGGCAGGAAGAGACCCAGTACTTC.

In this sample, this clonotype turned up a few times. The chain combines TRBV7-7 with TRBJ2-5, with 8 bases that match TRBD2. The germline V gene has CDR1 SSHAT and CDR2 FNYEAQ (reference sequence). This CDR3 has 17 residues. V gave up 5 bases and J gave up 5 bases; unmatched junction bases: 16. CDR3 sequence reads: CASSPSPGGGPGETQYF. DNA of the CDR3: TGTGCCAGCAGCCCCAGCCCCGGCGGGGGGCCAGGGGAGACCCAGTACTTC.

This clonotype came up many times. V gene TRBV12-3 or TRBV12-4 combines with J gene TRBJ2-2, with 9 bases lining up with TRBD1. Losses at the gene ends were 4 bases for V and 5 bases for J; bases not matched to a gene: 5. The CDR3 is 15 amino acids. The CDR3 is CASSWDRARTGELFF. The CDR3 DNA follows: TGTGCCAGCAGTTGGGACAGGGCGAGGACCGGGGAGCTGTTTTTT.

This clonotype was seen ten or more times. The chain combines TRBV4-1 with TRBJ2-1, with 7 bases identical to TRBD2. Germline V lookup: CDR1 MGHRA, CDR2 YSYEKL. The CDR3 contains 15 residues. V lost 8 bases to trimming and J lost 0 bases; unmatched junction nucleotides: 7. DNA for the CDR3: TGCGCCAGCTGGGGGGGGGATAGCTCCTACAATGAGCAGTTCTTC. Amino acids: CASWGGDSSYNEQFF.

The chain joins TRBV5-3 to TRBJ1-2; D possibly corresponds to TRBD1 (6 bases). TRBV5-3 is given ORF status, its function remaining uncertain. V lost 9 bases and J 7 bases, leaving 22 bases between the germline ends. The CDR3 loop spans 14 amino acids. CDR3 loop: CAMSLGPGAVGYTF. DNA of the CDR3: TGTGCCATGAGCTTGGGACCGGGGGCAGTTGGCTACACCTTC.

In its sample, this clonotype was seen many times. The chain is built from TRBV20-1 and TRBJ2-3; D not certain. The CDR3 is 13 amino acids. V was pared by 7 bases and J by 2 bases, with 13 bases between. Germline V gene data show CDR1 as DFQATT and CDR2 as SNEGSKA (reference sequence). CDR3 DNA sequence: TGCAGTGGGGTCGGCGTCTACACAGATACGCAGTATTTT. It encodes CSGVGVYTDTQYF.

This clonotype was found many times. The rearrangement uses TRBV12-3 or TRBV12-4 and TRBJ2-1; perhaps TRBD1 as D (5 bases). The CDR3 length is 15 residues. Deletions cut 5 bases from V and 3 bases from J, with 14 bases between. The CDR3 coding sequence is TGTGCCAGCAGTCCCCAGGGATTCCACTACAATGAGCAGTTCTTC. Translating gives CASSPQGFHYNEQFF.

At least ten counts were recorded for this clonotype. The V call is TRBV30, the J call TRBJ2-7; D is possibly TRBD1 (6 bases). Trimming stripped 3 bases from V and 0 bases from J, with 9 bases between. Germline V gene data show CDR1 as GTSNPN and CDR2 as SVGIG (reference sequence). The CDR3 length is 13 residues. CDR3: CAWRRRGSYEQYF. CDR3 bases: TGTGCCTGGAGGCGCAGGGGCTCCTACGAGCAGTACTTC.